This T cell receptor beta chain derives from a study of blood T cell repertoires in COVID-19. V was cut by 1 base and J by 5 bases, with 11 bases left in between. Germline lookup yields CDR1 SGHTA and CDR2 FQGNSA. The CDR3 sequence is 14 residues long. This clone was recorded only once. Sequenced by immunoSEQ multiplex PCR; TCRdb stores in-frame clones only, minus some. Found here are about 180,000 clones, around 89% of them singletons; the top ten hold about 4%. The TCR sequence derives from a woman between 25 and 40 years old with acute or convalescent COVID-19. The chain is built from TRBV7-2 and TRBJ2-5, with D uncertain. Specimen: peripheral blood. The CDR3 DNA reads TGTGCCAGCAGCTTAGAGGCGGTTGGGGAGACCCAGTACTTC. This encodes CASSLEAVGETQYF.